The rows below give T cell receptor beta chains drawn from one sample of a study of blood T cell repertoires in COVID-19. Generated by immunoSEQ multiplex PCR, the TCRdb table keeps only in-frame clones and is missing some. The profile shows about 150,000 clones, roughly 83% of them singletons. Sequenced input: peripheral blood. These receptors were taken from a woman between 55 and 75 years old with acute or convalescent COVID-19. Each CDR3 is given with its conserved first and last residue. Each record gives: D gene, clone size, J gene, V gene, CDR3 DNA, CDR3 protein. A D gene is named only where the DNA matches it firmly. Clone size is given for some rows only: seen once, a few or many times, or a class if the clone is expanded.

d_call: .
clone_size: .
j_call: TRBJ2-7
v_call: TRBV6-6
cdr3_nt: TGTGCCAGCAGTAAGCACGGACAAGGCTACGAGCAGTACTTC
cdr3_aa: CASSKHGQGYEQYF

d_call: .
clone_size: .
j_call: TRBJ2-2
v_call: TRBV15
cdr3_nt: TGTGCCACCAGCAGGGAGATAGGGGAGCTGTTTTTT
cdr3_aa: CATSREIGELFF

d_call: .
clone_size: .
j_call: TRBJ1-1
v_call: TRBV5-4
cdr3_nt: TGTGCCAGCAGAGGACAGCTGAACACTGAAGCTTTCTTT
cdr3_aa: CASRGQLNTEAFF

d_call: .
clone_size: .
j_call: TRBJ1-4
v_call: TRBV30
cdr3_nt: TGTGCCTGGAGCGGACAGTTAGTAGGGGAAAAACTGTTTTTT
cdr3_aa: CAWSGQLVGEKLFF

d_call: TRBD2
clone_size: .
j_call: TRBJ2-5
v_call: TRBV3-1/TRBV3-2
cdr3_nt: TGTGCCAGCAGCCAAGATCGGGGCGGGGGGGCCTTGGAGACCCAGTACTTC
cdr3_aa: CASSQDRGGGALETQYF

d_call: .
clone_size: .
j_call: TRBJ2-5
v_call: TRBV2
cdr3_nt: TGTGCCAGCAGTGAAGAACTAGAGAAGACCCAGTACTTC
cdr3_aa: CASSEELEKTQYF

d_call: TRBD1
clone_size: .
j_call: TRBJ2-3
v_call: TRBV5-1
cdr3_nt: TGCGCCAGCAGCTTGTCTCAGGGGGCGGGAGATACGCAGTATTTT
cdr3_aa: CASSLSQGAGDTQYF

d_call: .
clone_size: .
j_call: TRBJ1-6
v_call: TRBV25-1
cdr3_nt: TGTGCCAGCAGTGGGGGCCCGTCACCCCTCCACTTT
cdr3_aa: CASSGGPSPLHF

d_call: TRBD1
clone_size: .
j_call: TRBJ1-6
v_call: TRBV25-1
cdr3_nt: TGTGCCAGCAGTAGGACAGGGCTGTATAACTCACCCCTCCACTTT
cdr3_aa: CASSRTGLYNSPLHF

d_call: TRBD2
clone_size: .
j_call: TRBJ2-3
v_call: TRBV19
cdr3_nt: TGTGCCAGTAGTCTCCAAGCGGGGGGGCCCGCAGATACGCAGTATTTT
cdr3_aa: CASSLQAGGPADTQYF

d_call: .
clone_size: few
j_call: TRBJ2-1
v_call: TRBV10-1
cdr3_nt: TGCGCCAGCAGTGACCCTACCACGGGAAATGAGCAGTTCTTC
cdr3_aa: CASSDPTTGNEQFF

d_call: .
clone_size: .
j_call: TRBJ1-3
v_call: TRBV30
cdr3_nt: TGTGCCTGGAGTGTATTGGCATCCAGCTCTGGAAACACCATATATTTT
cdr3_aa: CAWSVLASSSGNTIYF

d_call: TRBD1
clone_size: .
j_call: TRBJ1-1
v_call: TRBV29-1
cdr3_nt: TGCAGCGCGGGACAGGGGGCGAAAGGAACTGAAGCTTTCTTT
cdr3_aa: CSAGQGAKGTEAFF

d_call: .
clone_size: .
j_call: TRBJ2-1
v_call: TRBV10-3
cdr3_nt: TGTGCCATCAGTGATGCAGAAGGGAGTGAGCAGTTCTTC
cdr3_aa: CAISDAEGSEQFF

d_call: .
clone_size: .
j_call: TRBJ1-3
v_call: TRBV5-1
cdr3_nt: TGCGCCAGCAGCTTGGGCGCGGGCACTGGAAACACCATATATTTT
cdr3_aa: CASSLGAGTGNTIYF

d_call: TRBD2
clone_size: .
j_call: TRBJ2-7
v_call: TRBV6-5
cdr3_nt: TGTGCCAGCAGACTTAGCGGGGGAACCTACGAGCAGTACTTC
cdr3_aa: CASRLSGGTYEQYF

d_call: TRBD2
clone_size: .
j_call: TRBJ2-5
v_call: TRBV7-8
cdr3_nt: TGTGCCAGCAGCCGAGTAGCGGGGGGGCAAGAGACCCAGTACTTC
cdr3_aa: CASSRVAGGQETQYF

d_call: .
clone_size: .
j_call: TRBJ1-2
v_call: TRBV7-9
cdr3_nt: TGTGCCAGCAGCCTACCCACAGGGAACTATGGCTACACCTTC
cdr3_aa: CASSLPTGNYGYTF

d_call: .
clone_size: .
j_call: TRBJ1-5
v_call: TRBV2
cdr3_nt: TGTGCCAGCAGTGATACAACAAATCAGCCCCAGCATTTT
cdr3_aa: CASSDTTNQPQHF

d_call: .
clone_size: .
j_call: TRBJ1-1
v_call: TRBV7-9
cdr3_nt: TGTGCCAGCAGCTTAGCGGCCCAGGGGAACACTGAAGCTTTCTTT
cdr3_aa: CASSLAAQGNTEAFF

d_call: .
clone_size: .
j_call: TRBJ1-6
v_call: TRBV28
cdr3_nt: TGTGCCAGCAGTGGAGGACAGCGAAATAATTCACCCCTCCACTTT
cdr3_aa: CASSGGQRNNSPLHF